The text below deals with one T cell receptor beta chain. The assay was immunoSEQ multiplex PCR, and TCRdb's table has in-frame clones only and misses some. The sample includes over 10,000 clones, 65% to 75% of them seen just once. This sample's treatment: randomized to nivolumab then ipilimumab (arm A) or the reverse (arm B). The data derive from a study of sequential checkpoint blockade in melanoma. Study-wide context: Patients were randomized 1:1 to nivolumab-then-ipilimumab or ipilimumab-then-nivolumab first-line.

The TCR sequence derives from a human donor with melanoma. Material: CD8+ T cells sorted from blood (inferred from file names), obtained from a patient given nivolumab and ipilimumab in sequence.

The CDR3 spells CASSSLQGAGEKLFF. The DNA for the CDR3 is TGTGCCAGCAGTTCGTTACAGGGGGCTGGAGAAAAACTGTTTTTT. The chain couples TRBV27 to TRBJ1-4, with 9 bases matching TRBD1. Unmatched junction bases numbered 8, after V lost 4 bases and J lost 8 bases. The CDR3 extends over 15 amino acids. Germline V lookup: CDR1 MNHEY, CDR2 SMNVEV (reference sequence).